One sample yielded the 30 T cell receptor beta chains listed below, sequenced in a study of T cells in Graves' hyperthyroidism and ophthalmopathy (dated by TCRdb to between 2018 and 2021). The library was made by multiplex PCR. Instrument on record: Illumina HiSeq 2000. The TCR beta CDR3 regions were amplified from the RNA transcripts. The first round of RT-PCR for the TCR CDR3 was performed with the HTBI primer set and the Qiagen OneStep RT-PCR kit. Using fastp at Q25 and MiXCR, TCRdb reprocessed the public reads and kept productive beta chains. CDR3 protein sequences are deduplicated, and each keeps its most common genes and DNA. For this sample the table gives 700,000 or so distinct CDR3 sequences, of which about 14% were detected only once. Jointly, the top ten make up approximately 12% of the sample. The sample taken for sequencing was blood. These receptors were obtained from a woman between 45 and 65 years old with Graves' ophthalmopathy.

This clonotype was recorded many times. The CDR3 protein is CSARPGQAISEAFF. In nucleotides, the CDR3 is TGCAGTGCTCGACCTGGACAGGCGATTTCTGAAGCTTTCTTT. This chain connects TRBV20-1 to TRBJ1-1, with 7 positions matching TRBD1. This CDR3 spans 14 amino acids. V shed 5 bases and J 6 bases; nucleotides not matched to a gene: 12. Germline values: CDR1 DFQATT, CDR2 SNEGSKA (reference sequence).

V is TRBV12-3 or TRBV12-4 and J is TRBJ2-6; D uncertain. The ends were cut back, 3 bases at V and 10 bases at J, with 13 bases in the middle. The CDR3 contains 14 residues. CDR3 in amino acids: CASSFSVLQNVLTF. CDR3 DNA: TGTGCCAGCAGTTTTTCAGTTTTGCAGAACGTCCTGACTTTC.

The rearrangement joins TRBV3-1 to TRBJ1-3; no reliable D call. Germline assignment: CDR1 LGHDT and CDR2 YNNKEL (reference sequence). Trimming removed 5 bases from V and 0 bases from J, with 17 bases in between. This CDR3 region has 17 residues. The CDR3 bases are TGTGCCAGCAGCACAAATGGACGGGGTAGCTCTGGAAACACCATATATTTT. Translation gives CASSTNGRGSSGNTIYF.

This sequence joins TRBV4-3 and TRBJ2-3; 9 bases are a match to TRBD2. From germline, CDR1 is LGHNA and CDR2 YSLEER. There are 16 residues in the CDR3. With V trimmed by 1 base and J by 8 bases, 10 bases remained unmatched. The CDR3, as DNA: TGCGCCAGCAGCCAAGGGGTAGCGGGAGCCCTCAGTACGCAGTATTTT. It encodes CASSQGVAGALSTQYF.

Worth noting for this clonotype: A much larger clone differs by one base, so this may be a read error. The chain recombines TRBV7-9 with TRBJ2-1, with 10 positions matching TRBD2. V trimming: 6 bases; J trimming: 5 bases; junction bases outside the gene matches: 7. Per germline, CDR1 SEHNR and CDR2 FQNEAQ (reference sequence). The CDR3 sequence is 15 residues long. CDR3 region: CASSQASGRHNEQFF. As DNA, the CDR3 is TGTGCCAGCAGTCAAGCTAGCGGGAGACACAATGAGCAGTTCTTC.

This clonotype showed up many times. The chain links TRBV11-2 to TRBJ2-5; 11 nucleotides line up with TRBD2. CDR1 and CDR2 from the germline V gene are SGHAT and FQNNGV. J gave up 5 bases and V 5 bases, and 4 bases lay outside the gene matches. This CDR3 is built from 14 residues. CDR3 sequence (DNA): TGTGCCAGCAGCGATATAGCGGGAGGGGAGACCCAGTACTTC. Protein: CASSDIAGGETQYF.

This clonotype came up many times. The chain uses TRBV28 and TRBJ2-1, with TRBD2 matching 9 bases. This CDR3 has 17 residues. From germline, CDR1 is MDHEN and CDR2 SYDVKM. The V gene end was trimmed by 2 bases and the J gene end by 5 bases; junction bases not matched to a gene: 10. The CDR3 region is CASSLGVAGALNNEQFF. In DNA form, the CDR3 reads TGTGCCAGCAGTTTAGGAGTAGCGGGGGCCTTAAACAATGAGCAGTTCTTC.

This clonotype was recorded at least ten times. The chain has TRBV6-2 or TRBV6-3 and TRBJ2-7, with 11 bases lining up with TRBD2. Per the germline V gene, CDR1 is MNHEY and CDR2 is SVGEGT. V was clipped by 2 bases and J by 2 bases; unmatched bases: 23. The CDR3 is made up of 22 amino acids. The CDR3 nucleotides read TGTGCCAGCAGTTACCCCCAGAGAATAACTAGCGGGAGTCAGGTTTCGACCTACGAGCAGTACTTC. It is translated as CASSYPQRITSGSQVSTYEQYF.

This clonotype was counted a few times. This chain joins TRBV7-2 and TRBJ2-7, with D maybe TRBD2 (7 bases). V gave up 5 bases and J gave up 4 bases, with 21 bases separating them. CDR1 is SGHTA, CDR2 FQGNSA, per germline. The CDR3 contains 16 residues. The chain's CDR3 is CASSEGGGRMLYEQYF. The CDR3 nucleotides read TGTGCCAGCAGCGAAGGGGGGGGGCGAATGTTGTACGAGCAGTACTTC.

This chain uses TRBV9 with TRBJ2-7; 9 bases fit TRBD1. This CDR3 is 16 amino acids long. Unmatched junction bases numbered 9, after V lost 0 bases and J lost 5 bases. Germline assignment: CDR1 SGDLS and CDR2 YYNGEE. The CDR3 reads CASSVGDRGDWDEQYF. The CDR3 DNA reads as TGTGCCAGCAGCGTAGGCGACAGGGGGGATTGGGACGAGCAGTACTTC.

J is TRBJ2-7 and V is TRBV30, with D hard to call. Trimming shortened V by 4 bases and J by 7 bases, and 17 bases separated the two germline ends. The germline gives CDR1 GTSNPN, CDR2 SVGIG (reference sequence). The CDR3 has 13 residues. The chain's CDR3 is CAWKVSGSGEQYF. The CDR3 DNA sequence: TGTGCCTGGAAGGTCAGTGGGTCTGGGGAGCAGTACTTC.

For this clonotype: A much more abundant neighbour one base away suggests this may be a read error. DNA for the CDR3: TGTGCCAGCACACCCGGGCAGAAAGAGACCCAGTACTTC. Its protein product is CASTPGQKETQYF. The chain uses TRBV18 and TRBJ2-5; unclear D gene. The CDR3 has 13 amino acids. Germline V gene lookup returns CDR1 KGHSH and CDR2 LQKENI.

This clonotype was observed a few times. The V call is TRBV29-1, the J call TRBJ2-3, with 10 bases fitting TRBD2. The germline CDR1 and CDR2 sequences are SQVTM and ANQGSEA. V trimming: 4 bases; J trimming: 0 bases; junction bases outside the gene matches: 7. CDR3 size: 16 residues. CDR3 in amino acids: CSVAPQTSGSTDTQYF. The DNA for the CDR3 is TGCAGCGTTGCCCCTCAGACTAGCGGGAGCACAGATACGCAGTATTTT.

The genes are TRBV6-5 and TRBJ1-6; TRBD1 might be the D (6 bases). Germline V gene data show CDR1 as MNHEY and CDR2 as SVGAGI. This CDR3 has 13 amino acids. The germline V and J ends were trimmed by 4 bases and 13 bases, with 14 bases remaining between them. CDR3 sequence reads: CASSSQDRTPLHF. As DNA, the CDR3 is TGTGCCAGCAGTTCCCAGGACAGAACCCCCCTCCACTTT.

This clonotype came up a few times. V is TRBV6-2 or TRBV6-3 and J is TRBJ2-7, with 9 bases lining up with TRBD2. With V trimmed by 3 bases and J by 6 bases, 9 bases remained unmatched. The CDR3 contains 15 residues. Germline CDR1 reads MNHEY; CDR2 reads SVGEGT. In DNA form, the CDR3 reads TGTGCCAGCAGTTATTTGGCTAGCGGGATTGGCGAGCAGTACTTC. Its translation: CASSYLASGIGEQYF.

This clonotype appeared many times. The chain couples TRBV11-3 to TRBJ2-7, with 7 positions matching TRBD1. The CDR3 runs to 14 residues. Germline V gene data show CDR1 as SGHNT and CDR2 as YENEEA. The V gene end was trimmed by 5 bases and the J gene end by 2 bases; junction bases not matched to a gene: 6. CDR3 loop: CASSQRDRAYEQYF. For the CDR3, the DNA is TGTGCCAGCAGCCAACGGGACAGAGCCTACGAGCAGTACTTC.

This clonotype was observed many times. Being one base from a much bigger clone, this may be a read error. The chain is built from TRBV11-1 and TRBJ2-3; D remains ambiguous. The V gene's germline CDR1 is SGHAT and CDR2 FQDESV (reference sequence). The CDR3 runs 12 residues. The CDR3 coding sequence is TGTGCCAGCAGCCTTAGCATAGATACGCAGTATTTT. Its translation: CASSLSIDTQYF.

This clonotype has at least ten counts. This chain joins TRBV20-1 and TRBJ2-5, with D unclear. The CDR3 is made up of 13 amino acids. Per germline, CDR1 DFQATT and CDR2 SNEGSKA (reference sequence). Trimming cost V 1 base and J 4 bases, with 10 bases left between them. The CDR3 here is CSARVFGLETQYF. The CDR3 coding sequence is TGCAGTGCTAGAGTATTTGGTTTAGAGACCCAGTACTTC.

Many counts were recorded for this clonotype. V and J are TRBV28 and TRBJ2-7; D gene unclear. V gave up 3 bases and J gave up 2 bases, with 11 bases separating them. CDR3 length equals 14 residues. Germline CDR1 and CDR2: MDHEN and SYDVKM. CDR3 residues: CASSLGDTTYEQYF. In DNA, the CDR3 is TGTGCCAGCAGTTTGGGTGACACCACCTACGAGCAGTACTTC.

At least ten counts were recorded for this clonotype. The chain links TRBV7-8 to TRBJ1-4; D perhaps matches TRBD1 (5 bases). Germline loops: CDR1 SGHVS, CDR2 FQNEAQ. The CDR3 spans 15 residues. V lost 3 bases and J 0 bases, leaving 8 bases between the germline ends. CDR3 bases: TGTGCCAGCAGCTTTGGAGGGGCAACTAATGAAAAACTGTTTTTT. Protein product: CASSFGGATNEKLFF.

This sequence joins TRBV12-3 or TRBV12-4 and TRBJ2-4, with a weak D call TRBD1 (6 bases). V was trimmed by 2 bases and J by 6 bases, leaving 14 bases between them. CDR3 size: 15 residues. The CDR3 coding sequence is TGTGCCAGCAGTTTACTACAGGGAACTTTAAACATTCAGTACTTC. The encoded protein is CASSLLQGTLNIQYF.

This clonotype was found many times. The chain has TRBV6-1 and TRBJ2-7, with TRBD1 as a possible D gene (5 bases). The V gene's germline CDR1 is MNHNS and CDR2 SASEGT. Trimming took off 10 bases at V and 6 bases at J, with 16 bases between the two ends. There are 12 residues in the CDR3. The CDR3 reads CANSPSGLEQYF. DNA for the CDR3: TGTGCCAACTCCCCCTCAGGGCTCGAGCAGTACTTC.

As regards this clonotype: A much larger clonotype is one base distant, so this may be a read error. V is TRBV7-2 and J is TRBJ2-1, with D perhaps matching TRBD1 or TRBD2 (5 bases each). Trimming took 8 bases from V and 13 from J, leaving 18 bases between them. Germline CDR1 SGHTA, CDR2 FQGNSA. The CDR3 spans 12 residues. CDR3 amino acids: CASGAWDRAQFF. The CDR3 nucleotides are TGTGCCAGCGGTGCGTGGGACCGGGCCCAGTTCTTC. The full variable domain, with the rest looked up from reference TRBV7-2 and TRBJ2-1, is GAGVSQSPSNKVTEKGKDVELRCDPISGHTALYWYRQSLGQGLEFLIYFQGNSAPDKSGLPSDRFSAERTGGSVSTLTIQRTQQEDSAVYLCASGAWDRAQFFGPGTRLTVL.

The chain couples TRBV29-1 to TRBJ2-5; D not resolved. CDR3 length equals 12 residues. CDR1 and CDR2 (germline): SQVTM, ANQGSEA. The ends were cut back, 3 bases at V and 1 base at J, with 6 bases in the middle. The CDR3 region has the DNA TGCAGCGTTGATCTCCCCCAAGAGACCCAGTACTTC. Protein: CSVDLPQETQYF.

A remark on this clonotype: Mismatch with germline at one junction end may stem from a read error. The chain recombines TRBV7-7 with TRBJ2-1, with 8 bases matching TRBD1. The CDR3 covers 16 residues. The germline V gene has CDR1 SSHAT and CDR2 FNYEAQ (reference sequence). The CDR3 DNA follows: TGTGCTAGCAGCCAGGGGGCAGTCAACCGAGGGAATGAGCAGTTCTTC. Encoded protein: CASSQGAVNRGNEQFF.

This clonotype occurred many times. This CDR3 reads CASTEGRGRVNHEQYF. The CDR3 DNA reads as TGTGCCAGCACGGAGGGTCGCGGGAGAGTCAACCACGAGCAGTACTTC. The chain recombines TRBV2 with TRBJ2-7; 7 bases line up with TRBD2. The CDR3 extends over 16 amino acids. Germline trimming cut 7 bases from V and 5 bases from J; bases unmatched to any gene: 17. CDR1 is SNHLY, CDR2 FYNNEI, per germline.

This clonotype was observed at least ten times. The chain joins TRBV18 to TRBJ1-2; 9 bases align to TRBD1. Germline lookup yields CDR1 KGHSH and CDR2 LQKENI. Losses at the gene ends were 2 bases for V and 6 bases for J; bases not matched to a gene: 7. This CDR3 has 15 amino acids. CDR3 DNA sequence: TGTGCCAGCTCACCATTACAGGGGGCGCCTAATGGCTACACCTTC. Protein: CASSPLQGAPNGYTF.

In its sample, this clonotype was seen many times. V usage is TRBV18 and J usage is TRBJ2-5; D remains unclear. The V gene's germline CDR1 is KGHSH and CDR2 LQKENI. Trimming took 0 bases from V and 2 from J, leaving 10 bases between them. The length of the CDR3 is 15 residues. The CDR3 DNA is TGTGCCAGCTCACCACCGTCTCTAGGACAAGAGACCCAGTACTTC. Its protein is CASSPPSLGQETQYF. Combining the CDR3 with reference TRBV18 and TRBJ2-5 gives the whole variable domain NAGVMQNPRHLVRRRGQEARLRCSPMKGHSHVYWYRQLPEEGLKFMVYLQKENIIDESGMPKERFSAEFPKEGPSILRIQQVVRGDSAAYFCASSPPSLGQETQYFGPGTRLLVL.

This clonotype was observed many times. This chain connects TRBV7-2 to TRBJ2-5; D is ambiguous. The length of the CDR3 is 14 residues. Germline V gene data show CDR1 as SGHTA and CDR2 as FQGNSA. V was cut by 2 bases and J by 2 bases, with 9 bases left in between. CDR3 bases: TGTGCCAGCAGCTTAAACAGACAACAAGAGACCCAGTACTTC. This encodes CASSLNRQQETQYF.

This clonotype has at least ten counts. The rearrangement uses TRBV18 and TRBJ2-7, with no clear D. Germline V gene lookup returns CDR1 KGHSH and CDR2 LQKENI. This CDR3 has 12 residues. Trimming removed 3 bases from V and 5 bases from J, with 8 bases in between. The CDR3 is CASSPGRDEQYF. The DNA for the CDR3 is TGTGCCAGCTCACCGGGTCGGGACGAGCAGTACTTC.